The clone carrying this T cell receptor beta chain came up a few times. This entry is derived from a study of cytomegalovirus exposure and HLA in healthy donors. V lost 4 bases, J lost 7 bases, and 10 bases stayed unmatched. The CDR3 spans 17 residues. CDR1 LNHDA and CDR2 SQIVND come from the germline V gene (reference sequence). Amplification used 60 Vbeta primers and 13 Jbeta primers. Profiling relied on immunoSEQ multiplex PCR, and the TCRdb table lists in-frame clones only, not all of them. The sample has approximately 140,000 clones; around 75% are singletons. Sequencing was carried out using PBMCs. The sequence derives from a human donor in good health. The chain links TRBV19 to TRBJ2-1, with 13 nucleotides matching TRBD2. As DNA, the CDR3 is TGTGCCAGTAGTAAAATTACCGGGACTAGCGGGACTAATGAGCAGTTCTTC. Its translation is CASSKITGTSGTNEQFF.